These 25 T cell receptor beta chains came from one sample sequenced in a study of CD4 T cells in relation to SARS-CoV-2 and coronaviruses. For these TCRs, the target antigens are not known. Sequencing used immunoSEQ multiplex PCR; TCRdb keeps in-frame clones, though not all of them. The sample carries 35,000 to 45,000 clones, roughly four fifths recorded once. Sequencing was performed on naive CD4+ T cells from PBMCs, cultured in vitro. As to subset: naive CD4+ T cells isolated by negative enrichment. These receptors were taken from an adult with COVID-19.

The CDR3 spells CASSRGTNNEQFF. CDR3 sequence (DNA): TGTGCCAGCAGCCGCGGGACTAATAATGAGCAGTTCTTC. The chain uses TRBV14 and TRBJ2-1; 7 nucleotides line up with TRBD2. There are 13 residues in the CDR3. The V gene end was trimmed by 4 bases and the J gene end by 7 bases; junction bases not matched to a gene: 4. The germline CDR1 and CDR2 sequences are SGHDN and FVKESK.

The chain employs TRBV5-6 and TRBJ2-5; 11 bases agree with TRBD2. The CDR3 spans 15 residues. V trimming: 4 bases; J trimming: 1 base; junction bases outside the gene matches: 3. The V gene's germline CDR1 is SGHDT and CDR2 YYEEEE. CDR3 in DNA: TGTGCCAGCAGCCCGGGACTAGCGGCCCAAGAGACCCAGTACTTC. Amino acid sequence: CASSPGLAAQETQYF.

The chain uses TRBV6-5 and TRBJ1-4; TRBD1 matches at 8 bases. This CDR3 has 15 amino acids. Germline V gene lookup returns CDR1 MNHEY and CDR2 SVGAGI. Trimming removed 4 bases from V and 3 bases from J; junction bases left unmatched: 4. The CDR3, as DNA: TGTGCCAGCAGTTTCCAGGGGGCTGCTAATGAAAAACTGTTTTTT. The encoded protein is CASSFQGAANEKLFF.

DNA of the CDR3: TGTGCCAGCAAGGTCAGGGACGAGCAGTACTTC. It codes for CASKVRDEQYF. The chain is built from TRBV27 and TRBJ2-7; possibly TRBD1 for D (5 bases). Trimming left V 7 bases short and J 5 bases short, with 9 bases between. This CDR3 has 11 amino acids. CDR1 and CDR2 from the germline V gene are MNHEY and SMNVEV (reference sequence).

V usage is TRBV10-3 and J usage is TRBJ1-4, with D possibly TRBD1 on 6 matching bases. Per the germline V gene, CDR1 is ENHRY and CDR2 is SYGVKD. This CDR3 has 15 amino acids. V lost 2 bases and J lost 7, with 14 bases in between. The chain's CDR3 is CAISEGPGVGEKLFF. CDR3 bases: TGTGCCATCAGTGAGGGCCCAGGGGTCGGTGAAAAACTGTTTTTT.

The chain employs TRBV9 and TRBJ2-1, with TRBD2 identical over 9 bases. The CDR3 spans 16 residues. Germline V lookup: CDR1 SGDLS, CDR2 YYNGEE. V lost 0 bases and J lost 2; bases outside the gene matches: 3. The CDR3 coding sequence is TGTGCCAGCAGCGTAGACCCTAGCGGGGCCTACAATGAGCAGTTCTTC. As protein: CASSVDPSGAYNEQFF.

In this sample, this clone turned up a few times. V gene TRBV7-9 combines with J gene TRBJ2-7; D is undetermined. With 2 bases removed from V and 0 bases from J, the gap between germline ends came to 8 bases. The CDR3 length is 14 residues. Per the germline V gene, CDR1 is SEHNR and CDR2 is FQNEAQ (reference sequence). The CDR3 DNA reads TGTGCCAGCAGCTTACGGCAGGACTCCTACGAGCAGTACTTC. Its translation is CASSLRQDSYEQYF. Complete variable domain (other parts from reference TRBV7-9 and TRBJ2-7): DTGVSQNPRHKITKRGQNVTFRCDPISEHNRLYWYRQTLGQGPEFLTYFQNEAQLEKSRLLSDRFSAERPKGSFSTLEIQRTEQGDSAMYLCASSLRQDSYEQYFGPGTRLTVT.

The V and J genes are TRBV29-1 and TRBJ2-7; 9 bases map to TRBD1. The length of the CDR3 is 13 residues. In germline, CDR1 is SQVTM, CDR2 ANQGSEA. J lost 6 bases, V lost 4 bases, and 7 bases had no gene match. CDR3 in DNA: TGCAGCGTTGCACAGGGGGCAGTAGGCGAGCAGTACTTC. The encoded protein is CSVAQGAVGEQYF.

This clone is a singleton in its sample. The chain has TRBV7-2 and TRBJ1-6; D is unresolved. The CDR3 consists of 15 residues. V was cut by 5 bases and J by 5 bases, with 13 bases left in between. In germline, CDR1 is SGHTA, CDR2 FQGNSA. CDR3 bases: TGTGCCAGCAGCCTCCTCAGGACTGATAATTCACCCCTCCACTTT. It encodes CASSLLRTDNSPLHF. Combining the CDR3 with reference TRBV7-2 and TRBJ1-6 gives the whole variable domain GAGVSQSPSNKVTEKGKDVELRCDPISGHTALYWYRQSLGQGLEFLIYFQGNSAPDKSGLPSDRFSAERTGGSVSTLTIQRTQQEDSAVYLCASSLLRTDNSPLHFGNGTRLTVT.

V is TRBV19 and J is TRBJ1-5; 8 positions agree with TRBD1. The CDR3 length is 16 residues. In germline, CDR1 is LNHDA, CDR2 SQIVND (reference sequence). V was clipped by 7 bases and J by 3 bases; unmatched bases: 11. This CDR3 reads CASTQPARGPNQPQHF. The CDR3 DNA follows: TGTGCCAGTACCCAGCCAGCCAGGGGGCCCAATCAGCCCCAGCATTTT. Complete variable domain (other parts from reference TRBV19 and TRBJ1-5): DGGITQSPKYLFRKEGQNVTLSCEQNLNHDAMYWYRQDPGQGLRLIYYSQIVNDFQKGDIAEGYSVSREKKESFPLTVTSAQKNPTAFYLCASTQPARGPNQPQHFGDGTRLSIL.

The CDR3 DNA follows: TGTGCCTGGACCCGGTTGGGCGCCGGGGAGCTGTTTTTT. It is translated as CAWTRLGAGELFF. The chain recombines TRBV30 with TRBJ2-2; D gene ambiguous. This CDR3 region has 13 residues. V was clipped by 4 bases and J by 6 bases, with 12 bases between them. Germline CDR1 reads GTSNPN; CDR2 reads SVGIG (reference sequence).

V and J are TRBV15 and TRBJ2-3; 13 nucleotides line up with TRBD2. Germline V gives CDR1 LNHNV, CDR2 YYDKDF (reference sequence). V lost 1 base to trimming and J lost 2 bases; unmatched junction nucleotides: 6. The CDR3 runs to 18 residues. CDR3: CATSRGLAGGYYTDTQYF. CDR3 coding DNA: TGTGCCACCAGCAGAGGACTAGCGGGAGGTTATTACACAGATACGCAGTATTTT.

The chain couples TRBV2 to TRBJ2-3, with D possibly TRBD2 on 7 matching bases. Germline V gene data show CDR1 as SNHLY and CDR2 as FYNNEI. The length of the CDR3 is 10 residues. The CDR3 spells CAGGEDTQYF. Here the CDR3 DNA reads TGTGCAGGGGGGGAAGATACGCAGTATTTT.

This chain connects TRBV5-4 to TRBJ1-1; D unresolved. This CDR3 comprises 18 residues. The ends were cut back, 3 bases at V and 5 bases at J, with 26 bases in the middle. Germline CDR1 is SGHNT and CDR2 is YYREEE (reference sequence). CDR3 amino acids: CASSSNLGFRVARTEAFF. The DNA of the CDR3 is TGTGCCAGCAGCTCCAATTTGGGATTTAGGGTAGCGAGGACTGAAGCTTTCTTT.

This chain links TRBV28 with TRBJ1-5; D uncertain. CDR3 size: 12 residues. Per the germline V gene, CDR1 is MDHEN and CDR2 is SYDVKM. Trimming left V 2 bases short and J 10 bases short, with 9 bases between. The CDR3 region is CASSLNWAPQHF. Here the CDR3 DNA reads TGTGCCAGCAGTTTAAATTGGGCCCCCCAGCATTTT. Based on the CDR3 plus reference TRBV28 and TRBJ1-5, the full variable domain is DVKVTQSSRYLVKRTGEKVFLECVQDMDHENMFWYRQDPGLGLRLIYFSYDVKMKEKGDIPEGYSVSREKKERFSLILESASTNQTSMYLCASSLNWAPQHFGDGTRLSIL.

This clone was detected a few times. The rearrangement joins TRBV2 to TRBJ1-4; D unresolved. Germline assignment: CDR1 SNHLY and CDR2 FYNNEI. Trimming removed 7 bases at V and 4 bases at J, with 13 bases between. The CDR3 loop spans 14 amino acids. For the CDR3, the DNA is TGTGCCAGCACCCCGGACCCATTTAATGAAAAACTGTTTTTT. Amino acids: CASTPDPFNEKLFF.

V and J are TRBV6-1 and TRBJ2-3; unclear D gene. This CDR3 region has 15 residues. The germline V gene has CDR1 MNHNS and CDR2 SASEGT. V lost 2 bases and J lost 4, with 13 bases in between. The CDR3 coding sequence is TGTGCCAGCAGTGAATTGCCGGAGTACCCAGATACGCAGTATTTT. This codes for CASSELPEYPDTQYF.

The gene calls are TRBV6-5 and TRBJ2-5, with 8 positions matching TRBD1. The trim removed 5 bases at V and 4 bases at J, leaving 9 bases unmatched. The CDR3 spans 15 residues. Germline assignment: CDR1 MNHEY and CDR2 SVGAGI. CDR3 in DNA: TGTGCCAGCAGTCCCCCGGACAGGGTGCTAGAGACCCAGTACTTC. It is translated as CASSPPDRVLETQYF.

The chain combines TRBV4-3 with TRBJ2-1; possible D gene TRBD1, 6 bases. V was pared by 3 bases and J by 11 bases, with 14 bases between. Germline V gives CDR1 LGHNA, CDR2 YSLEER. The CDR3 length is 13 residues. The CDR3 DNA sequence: TGCGCCAGCAGCCAGGATACAGGGTTCCAGCAGTTCTTC. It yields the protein CASSQDTGFQQFF.

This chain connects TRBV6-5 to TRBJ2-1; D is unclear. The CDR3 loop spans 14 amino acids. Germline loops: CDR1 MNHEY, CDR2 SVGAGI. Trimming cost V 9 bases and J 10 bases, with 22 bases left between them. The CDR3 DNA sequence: TGTGCCAGTCTCCGAGACCCCGGAGCTGGAGAGCAGTTCTTC. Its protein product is CASLRDPGAGEQFF.

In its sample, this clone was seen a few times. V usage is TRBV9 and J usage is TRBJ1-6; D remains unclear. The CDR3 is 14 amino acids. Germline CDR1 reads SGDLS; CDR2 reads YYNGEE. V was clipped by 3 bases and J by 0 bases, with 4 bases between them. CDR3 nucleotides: TGTGCCAGCAGCGGGGACTCCTATAATTCACCCCTCCACTTT. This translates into CASSGDSYNSPLHF.

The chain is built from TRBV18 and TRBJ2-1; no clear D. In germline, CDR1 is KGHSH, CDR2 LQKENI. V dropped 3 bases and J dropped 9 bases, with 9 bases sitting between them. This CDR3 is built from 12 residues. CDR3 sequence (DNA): TGTGCCAGCTCACCTAAGGAGAGTGAGCAGTTCTTC. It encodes CASSPKESEQFF.

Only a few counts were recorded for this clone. The CDR3 here is CASSPTESSGANVLTF. The DNA for the CDR3 is TGCGCCAGCAGCCCTACCGAGAGCTCTGGGGCCAACGTCCTGACTTTC. V is TRBV4-1 and J is TRBJ2-6, with no clear D. V lost 4 bases and J 0 bases, leaving 10 bases between the germline ends. Germline CDR1 MGHRA, CDR2 YSYEKL. This CDR3 spans 16 amino acids.

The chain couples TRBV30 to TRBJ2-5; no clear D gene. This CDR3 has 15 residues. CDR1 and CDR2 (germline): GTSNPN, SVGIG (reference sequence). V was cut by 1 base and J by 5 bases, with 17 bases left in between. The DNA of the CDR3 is TGTGCCTGGAGTGGCAGCCGACGTCTTCGGGAGACCCAGTACTTC. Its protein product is CAWSGSRRLRETQYF. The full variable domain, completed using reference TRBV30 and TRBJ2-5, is SQTIHQWPATLVQPVGSPLSLECTVEGTSNPNLYWYRQAAGRGLQLLFYSVGIGQISSEVPQNLSASRPQDRQFILSSKKLLLSDSGFYLCAWSGSRRLRETQYFGPGTRLLVL.

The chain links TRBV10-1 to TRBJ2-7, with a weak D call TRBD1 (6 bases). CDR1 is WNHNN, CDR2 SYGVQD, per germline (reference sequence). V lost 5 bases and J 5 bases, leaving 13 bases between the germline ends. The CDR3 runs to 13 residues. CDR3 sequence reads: CASSSRYRDEQYF. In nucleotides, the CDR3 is TGCGCCAGCAGTAGCCGGTACAGGGACGAGCAGTACTTC.